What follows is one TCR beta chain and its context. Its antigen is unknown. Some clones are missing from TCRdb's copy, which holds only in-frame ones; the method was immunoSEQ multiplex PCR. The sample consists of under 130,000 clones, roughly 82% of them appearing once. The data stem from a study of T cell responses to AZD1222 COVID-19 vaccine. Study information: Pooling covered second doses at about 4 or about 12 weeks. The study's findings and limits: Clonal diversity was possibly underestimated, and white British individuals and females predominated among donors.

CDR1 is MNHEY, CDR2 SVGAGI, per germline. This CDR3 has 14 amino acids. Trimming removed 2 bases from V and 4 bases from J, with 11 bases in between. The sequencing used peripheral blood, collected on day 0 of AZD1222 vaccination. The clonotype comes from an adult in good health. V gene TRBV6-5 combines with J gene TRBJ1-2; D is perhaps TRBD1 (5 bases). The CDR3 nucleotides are TGTGCCAGCAGTTACCAGAGGGGCACCTATGGCTACACCTTC. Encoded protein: CASSYQRGTYGYTF.